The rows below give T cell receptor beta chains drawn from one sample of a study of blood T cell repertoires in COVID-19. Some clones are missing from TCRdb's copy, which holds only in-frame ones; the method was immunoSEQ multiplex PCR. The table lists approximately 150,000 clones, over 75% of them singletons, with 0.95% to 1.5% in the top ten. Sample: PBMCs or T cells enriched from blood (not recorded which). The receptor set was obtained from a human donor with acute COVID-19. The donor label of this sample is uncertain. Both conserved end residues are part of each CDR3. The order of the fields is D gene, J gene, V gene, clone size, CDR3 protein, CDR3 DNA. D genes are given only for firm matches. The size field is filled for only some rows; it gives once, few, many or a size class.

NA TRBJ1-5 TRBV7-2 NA CASSPVFAEDQPQHF TGTGCCAGCAGCCCCGTATTCGCAGAAGATCAGCCCCAGCATTTT
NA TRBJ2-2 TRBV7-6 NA CASSLAAGTGELFF TGTGCCAGCAGCTTAGCGGCGGGTACCGGGGAGCTGTTTTTT
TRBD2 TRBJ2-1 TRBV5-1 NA CASSSPSGGGAFEQFF TGCGCCAGCAGCTCACCCTCGGGCGGGGGGGCCTTTGAGCAGTTCTTC
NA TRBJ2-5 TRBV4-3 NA CASSQDTGRVETQYF TGCGCCAGCAGCCAAGATACAGGGCGGGTAGAGACCCAGTACTTC
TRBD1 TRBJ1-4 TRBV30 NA CAGQGRDEKLFF TGTGCCGGACAGGGAAGGGACGAAAAACTGTTTTTT
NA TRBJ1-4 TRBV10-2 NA CASRQGPTNEKLFF TGCGCCAGCAGACAGGGACCAACTAATGAAAAACTGTTTTTT
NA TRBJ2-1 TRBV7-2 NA CASSFGGPYNEQFF TGTGCCAGCAGCTTTGGGGGCCCGTACAATGAGCAGTTCTTC
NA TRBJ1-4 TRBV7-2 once CASSPMRSEKLFF TGTGCCAGCAGCCCGATGCGGAGTGAAAAACTGTTTTTT
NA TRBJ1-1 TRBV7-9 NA CASREVGGNTEAFF TGTGCCAGCAGGGAGGTAGGAGGGAACACTGAAGCTTTCTTT
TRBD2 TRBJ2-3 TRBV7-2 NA CASSLGLAGKTDTQYF TGTGCCAGCAGCTTAGGGTTAGCGGGGAAAACAGATACGCAGTATTTT
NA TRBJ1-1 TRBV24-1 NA CATRSGEANTEAFF TGTGCCACCAGATCAGGGGAAGCGAACACTGAAGCTTTCTTT
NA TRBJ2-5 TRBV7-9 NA CASSLGAGRETQYF TGTGCCAGCAGCTTAGGCGCAGGGCGAGAGACCCAGTACTTC
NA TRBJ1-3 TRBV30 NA CAWSAHRSLERGNTIYF TGTGCCTGGAGTGCCCACAGAAGTCTCGAAAGAGGAAACACCATATATTTT
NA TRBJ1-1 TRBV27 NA CASSQTTGNTEAFF TGTGCCAGCAGCCAAACTACAGGGAACACTGAAGCTTTCTTT
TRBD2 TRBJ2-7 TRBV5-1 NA CASSTTSGGANYEQYF TGCGCCAGCAGTACGACTAGCGGGGGGGCTAACTACGAGCAGTACTTC
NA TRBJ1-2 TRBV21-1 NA CASRQDRGTHGYTF TGTGCCAGTAGACAGGACAGGGGAACTCATGGCTACACCTTC
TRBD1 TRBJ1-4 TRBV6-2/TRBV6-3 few CASSFIRDRGEKLFF TGTGCCAGCAGTTTCATCCGGGACAGGGGGGAAAAACTGTTTTTT
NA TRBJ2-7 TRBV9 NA CASSVRTDLSGEQYF TGTGCCAGCAGCGTTCGGACAGACCTATCGGGGGAGCAGTACTTC
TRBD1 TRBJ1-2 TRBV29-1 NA CSSDRVTGYTF TGCAGCTCAGACAGGGTGACTGGCTACACCTTC